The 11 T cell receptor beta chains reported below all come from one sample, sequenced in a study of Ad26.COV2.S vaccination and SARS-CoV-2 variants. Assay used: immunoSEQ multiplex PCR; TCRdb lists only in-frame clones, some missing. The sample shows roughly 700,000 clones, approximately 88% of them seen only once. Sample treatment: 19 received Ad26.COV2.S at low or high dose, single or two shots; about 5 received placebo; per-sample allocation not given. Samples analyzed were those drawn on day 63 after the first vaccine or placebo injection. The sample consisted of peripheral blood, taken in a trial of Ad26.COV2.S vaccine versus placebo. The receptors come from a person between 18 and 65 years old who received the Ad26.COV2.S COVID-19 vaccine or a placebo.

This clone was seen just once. CDR3 sequence: CASSLDGNYGYTF. The CDR3 region has the DNA TGTGCCAGCAGCCTCGACGGCAACTATGGCTACACCTTC. The rearrangement joins TRBV6-5 to TRBJ1-2; D unclear. This CDR3 has 13 residues. From germline, CDR1 is MNHEY and CDR2 SVGAGI. V shed 6 bases and J shed 2 bases, with 10 bases lying between them.

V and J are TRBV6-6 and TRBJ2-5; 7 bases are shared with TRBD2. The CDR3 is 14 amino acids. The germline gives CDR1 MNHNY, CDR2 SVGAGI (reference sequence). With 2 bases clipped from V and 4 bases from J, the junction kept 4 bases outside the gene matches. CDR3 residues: CASSYEGGRETQYF. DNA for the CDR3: TGTGCCAGCAGTTACGAGGGAGGGCGAGAGACCCAGTACTTC.

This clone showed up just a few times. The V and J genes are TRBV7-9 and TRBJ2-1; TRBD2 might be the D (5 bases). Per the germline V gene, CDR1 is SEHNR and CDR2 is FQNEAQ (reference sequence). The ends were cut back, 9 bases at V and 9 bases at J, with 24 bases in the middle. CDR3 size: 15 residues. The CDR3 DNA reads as TGTGCCAGTACCCCCCAGGAACGGCTGGGGAGTGAGCAGTTCTTC. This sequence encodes CASTPQERLGSEQFF.

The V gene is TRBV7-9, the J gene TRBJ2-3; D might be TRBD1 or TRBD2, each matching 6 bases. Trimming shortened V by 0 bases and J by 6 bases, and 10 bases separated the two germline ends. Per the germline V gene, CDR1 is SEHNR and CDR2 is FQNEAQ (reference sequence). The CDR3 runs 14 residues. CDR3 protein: CASSLAGGLDTQYF. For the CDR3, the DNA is TGTGCCAGCAGCTTAGCGGGGGGCTTGGATACGCAGTATTTT. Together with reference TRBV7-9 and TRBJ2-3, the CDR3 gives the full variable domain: DTGVSQNPRHKITKRGQNVTFRCDPISEHNRLYWYRQTLGQGPEFLTYFQNEAQLEKSRLLSDRFSAERPKGSFSTLEIQRTEQGDSAMYLCASSLAGGLDTQYFGPGTRLTVL.

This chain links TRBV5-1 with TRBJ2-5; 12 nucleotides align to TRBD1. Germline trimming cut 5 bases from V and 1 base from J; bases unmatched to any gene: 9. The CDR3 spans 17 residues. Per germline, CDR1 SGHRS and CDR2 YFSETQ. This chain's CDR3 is CASRPGTGGRLQETQYF. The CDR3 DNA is TGCGCCAGCAGACCGGGGACAGGGGGCCGCCTCCAAGAGACCCAGTACTTC.

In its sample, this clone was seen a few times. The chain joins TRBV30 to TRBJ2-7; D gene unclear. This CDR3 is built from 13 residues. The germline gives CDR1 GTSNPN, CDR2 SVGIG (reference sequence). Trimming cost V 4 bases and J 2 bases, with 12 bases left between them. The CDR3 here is CAWNRQVAYEQYF. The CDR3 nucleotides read TGTGCCTGGAATCGGCAGGTCGCCTACGAGCAGTACTTC.

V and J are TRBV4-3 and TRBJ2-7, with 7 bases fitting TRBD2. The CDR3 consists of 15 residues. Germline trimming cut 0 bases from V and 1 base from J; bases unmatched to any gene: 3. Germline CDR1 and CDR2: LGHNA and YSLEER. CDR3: CASSQDSGSSYEQYF. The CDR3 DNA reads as TGCGCCAGCAGCCAAGATAGCGGGTCTTCCTACGAGCAGTACTTC.

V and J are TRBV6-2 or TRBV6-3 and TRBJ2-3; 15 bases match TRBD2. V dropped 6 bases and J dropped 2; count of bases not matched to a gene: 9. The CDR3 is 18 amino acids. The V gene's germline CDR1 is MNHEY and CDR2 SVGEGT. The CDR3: CASSRGLAGGFNTDTQYF. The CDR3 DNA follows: TGTGCCAGCAGCCGGGGACTAGCGGGGGGCTTCAACACAGATACGCAGTATTTT.

CDR3 bases: TGTGCCAGCAGTACTAGCGGGGGGTACGAGCAGTACTTC. This codes for CASSTSGGYEQYF. The chain links TRBV7-2 to TRBJ2-7, with TRBD2 identical over 12 bases. The CDR3 length is 13 residues. Germline V lookup: CDR1 SGHTA, CDR2 FQGNSA. V lost 6 bases and J lost 4; bases outside the gene matches: 1.

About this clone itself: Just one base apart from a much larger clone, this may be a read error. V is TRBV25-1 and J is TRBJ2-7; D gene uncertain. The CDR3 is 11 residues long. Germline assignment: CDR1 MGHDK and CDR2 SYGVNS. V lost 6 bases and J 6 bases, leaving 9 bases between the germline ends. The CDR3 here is CASSLGFEQYF. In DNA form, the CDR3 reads TGTGCCAGCAGCTTGGGCTTCGAGCAGTACTTC.

The DNA of the CDR3 is TGTGCCAGCAGCGGCGGGGGGGGCTCCGGGGCCAACGTCCTGACTTTC. This sequence encodes CASSGGGGSGANVLTF. The chain joins TRBV21-1 to TRBJ2-6; the table's D call, TRBD2, has no DNA check behind it. TRBV21-1 is listed as a pseudogene. This CDR3 has 16 amino acids.